A single sample is the source of the 21 T cell receptor beta chains below, sequenced in a study of patients with pleural tuberculosis. From the reads, TCRdb called clonotypes with MiXCR, one entry per CDR3 protein. This sample has 45,000 to 60,000 distinct CDR3 sequences; about 7.3% occur once, and the top ten carry about 16%. The receptors were gathered from a human donor with pleural tuberculosis.

This clonotype was counted many times. The chain employs TRBV25-1 and TRBJ1-3; possibly TRBD1 for D (5 bases). Germline V gives CDR1 MGHDK, CDR2 SYGVNS. V was trimmed by 6 bases and J by 0 bases, leaving 18 bases between them. The CDR3 length is 17 residues. The CDR3 DNA is TGTGCCAGCAGGACTTCCCGGCAGGGTAACTCTGGAAACACCATATATTTT. This translates into CASRTSRQGNSGNTIYF.

This clonotype has only a few counts. V usage is TRBV12-3 or TRBV12-4 and J usage is TRBJ2-2; TRBD2 matches at 7 bases. The ends lost 6 bases at V and 6 bases at J; junction bases unmatched: 4. CDR3 length: 13 residues. In DNA, the CDR3 is TGTGCCAGCAGGCGACTAGCCCCCGGGGAGCTGTTTTTT. Translating it yields CASRRLAPGELFF.

This clonotype was found many times. The chain carries TRBV20-1 and TRBJ2-5; no firm D call. Looked up from germline, CDR1 is DFQATT and CDR2 is SNEGSKA (reference sequence). V lost 1 base, J lost 4 bases, and 10 bases lay in between. The CDR3 extends over 13 amino acids. CDR3 residues: CSARARLRETQYF. DNA for the CDR3: TGCAGTGCTAGAGCCCGTCTAAGAGAGACCCAGTACTTC.

At least ten counts were recorded for this clonotype. The chain has TRBV4-2 and TRBJ1-1, with D unresolved. Between the trimmed V and J ends, which lost 1 base and 1 base, there was a span of 13 bases. The CDR3 length is 16 residues. Germline loops: CDR1 LGHNA, CDR2 YNFKEQ. CDR3: CASSQALMISNTEAFF. The CDR3 region has the DNA TGTGCCAGCAGCCAAGCATTGATGATTTCGAACACTGAAGCTTTCTTT.

This clonotype was seen at least ten times. The chain is built from TRBV27 and TRBJ2-5; 7 bases are shared with TRBD1. Germline CDR1 and CDR2: MNHEY and SMNVEV (reference sequence). V lost 6 bases to trimming and J lost 2 bases; unmatched junction nucleotides: 3. The CDR3 runs to 13 residues. CDR3 DNA sequence: TGTGCCAGCAGGCCGGGACAGCAAGAGACCCAGTACTTC. This codes for CASRPGQQETQYF.

This clonotype was seen repeatedly, ten times or more. This chain joins TRBV6-2 or TRBV6-3 and TRBJ1-6, with D hard to call. V lost 2 bases, J lost 3 bases, and 5 bases lay in between. This CDR3 spans 14 amino acids. CDR1 is MNHEY, CDR2 SVGEGT, per germline. In DNA form, the CDR3 reads TGTGCCAGCAGTTACCAGGACTATAATTCACCCCTCCACTTT. Translating it yields CASSYQDYNSPLHF.

In this sample, this clonotype turned up many times. The gene calls are TRBV20-1 and TRBJ2-1; 7 bases are shared with TRBD2. Germline lookup yields CDR1 DFQATT and CDR2 SNEGSKA (reference sequence). The V gene end was trimmed by 3 bases and the J gene end by 2 bases; junction bases not matched to a gene: 7. The CDR3 contains 15 residues. The CDR3 coding sequence is TGCAGTGCTAGGGCTAGCGGAGGGGCCTACAATGAGCAGTTCTTC. It yields the protein CSARASGGAYNEQFF.

This clonotype appeared many times. The V call is TRBV5-1, the J call TRBJ1-2; 8 bases fit TRBD1. The V segment lost 3 bases and the J segment 4 bases; nucleotides outside the gene matches: 11. CDR1 SGHRS and CDR2 YFSETQ come from the germline V gene. The CDR3 length is 16 residues. As DNA, the CDR3 is TGCGCCAGCAGCTGGCGGACAGGGAGAGTGGGCTATGGCTACACCTTC. Its translation: CASSWRTGRVGYGYTF. Full variable domain (outside the CDR3, taken from reference TRBV5-1 and TRBJ1-2): KAGVTQTPRYLIKTRGQQVTLSCSPISGHRSVSWYQQTPGQGLQFLFEYFSETQRNKGNFPGRFSGRQFSNSRSEMNVSTLELGDSALYLCASSWRTGRVGYGYTFGSGTRLTVV.

In the case of this clonotype: It may be a read error: a sequence one base away is much more abundant. This rearrangement joins TRBV6-1 to TRBJ2-5; D remains ambiguous. This CDR3 is built from 11 residues. CDR1 and CDR2 from the germline V gene are MNHNS and SASEGT. The CDR3 DNA reads TGTGCCAGCAACGGCGCGGAGATCCAGTACTTC. Translated: CASNGAEIQYF.

This clonotype was recorded many times. V is TRBV11-2 and J is TRBJ1-4, with unresolved D. This CDR3 comprises 14 residues. Germline CDR1 reads SGHAT; CDR2 reads FQNNGV. Trimming took 2 bases from V and 8 from J, leaving 12 bases between them. The CDR3 sequence: CASSLQGLGEKLFF. The CDR3 DNA follows: TGTGCCAGCAGCTTACAAGGGTTGGGGGAAAAACTGTTTTTT.

This clonotype was seen at least ten times. The gene calls are TRBV27 and TRBJ2-7, with TRBD2 as a possible D gene (5 bases). Trimming stripped 5 bases from V and 3 bases from J, with 17 bases between. Germline V lookup: CDR1 MNHEY, CDR2 SMNVEV (reference sequence). This CDR3 region has 15 residues. The CDR3 DNA reads as TGTGCCAGCAGTCCTGGACTTGGGTCGCGCTACGAGCAGTACTTC. It codes for CASSPGLGSRYEQYF.

Ten or more counts support this clonotype. CDR3 DNA sequence: TGTGCCACCAGCAGAGATATGCGTGGCGGACCCACAGATACGCAGTATTTT. Translation: CATSRDMRGGPTDTQYF. This sequence joins TRBV15 and TRBJ2-3; D gene ambiguous. Germline loops: CDR1 LNHNV, CDR2 YYDKDF (reference sequence). The length of the CDR3 is 17 residues. Trimming took 0 bases from V and 2 from J, leaving 15 bases between them.

This clonotype was counted ten times or more. V gene TRBV2 combines with J gene TRBJ1-5; D is ambiguous. With 4 bases removed from V and 3 bases from J, the gap between germline ends came to 13 bases. CDR1 is SNHLY and CDR2 is FYNNEI in the germline V gene. The CDR3 totals 15 residues. CDR3: CASSVDGRFNQPQHF. The CDR3, as DNA: TGTGCCAGCAGTGTGGACGGTCGGTTCAATCAGCCCCAGCATTTT.

This clonotype was recorded at least ten times. The chain combines TRBV6-1 with TRBJ1-1; D is undetermined. This CDR3 spans 12 amino acids. Germline V CDR1 and CDR2: MNHNS, SASEGT. The ends were cut back, 8 bases at V and 4 bases at J, with 11 bases in the middle. As DNA, the CDR3 is TGTGCCAGCGGTAGGATTGGCACTGAAGCTTTCTTT. As protein: CASGRIGTEAFF.

This clonotype was seen a few times. Since a much larger clone is just one base distant, this may be a read error. The chain uses TRBV18 and TRBJ1-3; D possibly corresponds to TRBD1 (5 bases). The CDR3 runs 14 residues. In germline, CDR1 is KGHSH, CDR2 LQKENI. In nucleotides, the CDR3 is TGTGCCCGCTCACCGACGGACACAGGAGACACCATATATTTT. Its protein product is CARSPTDTGDTIYF. Complete variable domain (other parts from reference TRBV18 and TRBJ1-3): NAGVMQNPRHLVRRRGQEARLRCSPMKGHSHVYWYRQLPEEGLKFMVYLQKENIIDESGMPKERFSAEFPKEGPSILRIQQVVRGDSAAYFCARSPTDTGDTIYFGEGSWLTVV.

Many counts were recorded for this clonotype. This chain uses TRBV3-1 with TRBJ1-6, with 7 bases that match TRBD1. CDR3 length: 14 amino acids. The J segment lost 10 bases and the V segment lost 1 base, leaving 4 bases of the junction unmatched. Germline-derived CDR1 and CDR2 are LGHDT and YNNKEL (reference sequence). This CDR3 reads CASSQGQGESPLHF. CDR3 bases: TGTGCCAGCAGCCAAGGGCAGGGGGAATCACCCCTCCACTTT.

This clonotype was found many times. The chain uses TRBV20-1 and TRBJ1-4, with 7 bases matching TRBD1. Germline V gene lookup returns CDR1 DFQATT and CDR2 SNEGSKA (reference sequence). The J segment lost 8 bases and the V segment lost 0 bases, leaving 3 bases of the junction unmatched. There are 13 residues in the CDR3. CDR3 sequence: CSAREGGKEKLFF. DNA for the CDR3: TGCAGTGCTAGAGAAGGGGGCAAGGAAAAACTGTTTTTT.

This clonotype appeared many times. This chain connects TRBV27 to TRBJ2-7; 9 bases line up with TRBD1. With 3 bases clipped from V and 2 bases from J, the junction kept 5 bases outside the gene matches. The CDR3 covers 15 residues. Per germline, CDR1 MNHEY and CDR2 SMNVEV (reference sequence). The CDR3 reads CASSFGQGKPYEQYF. The CDR3 DNA reads TGTGCCAGCAGTTTTGGACAGGGGAAACCCTACGAGCAGTACTTC.

Regarding this clonotype: A much bigger clone sits one base away, suggesting this may be a read error. This chain uses TRBV20-1 with TRBJ2-3; D possibly uses TRBD1 or TRBD2 (5 bases each). Germline V CDR1 and CDR2: DFQATT, SNEGSKA (reference sequence). The CDR3 is 15 residues long. The CDR3 DNA is TGCAATGCTAGTCTGTTTGGGGGAGTCCCAGATACGCAGTATTTT. Amino acid sequence: CNASLFGGVPDTQYF.

There are many counts of this clonotype. The chain joins TRBV25-1 to TRBJ2-2; 8 bases agree with TRBD1. This CDR3 has 16 residues. The germline V gene encodes CDR1 MGHDK and CDR2 SYGVNS. V shed 5 bases, J shed 8 bases, and the junction held 13 bases outside the gene matches. The CDR3, as DNA: TGTGCCAGCAGTCCCGATCAGACAGGGGCCCTTGGGGAGCTGTTTTTT. As protein: CASSPDQTGALGELFF.

This rearrangement joins TRBV29-1 to TRBJ1-3; 7 bases match TRBD1. This CDR3 comprises 14 residues. Trimming removed 7 bases from V and 0 bases from J; junction bases left unmatched: 6. Per the germline V gene, CDR1 is SQVTM and CDR2 is ANQGSEA. CDR3 sequence reads: CSARQGNSGNTIYF. As DNA, the CDR3 is TGCAGCGCTAGACAGGGTAACTCTGGAAACACCATATATTTT.